This entry features one T cell receptor (beta chain) sequence. CDR1 is SGHNT, CDR2 YENEEA, per germline. Deletions cut 5 bases from V and 8 bases from J, with 13 bases between. The CDR3 is made up of 13 amino acids. This sample's time point: after trial treatment. Treatment described: LDRT plus nivolumab, ipilimumab, low-dose cyclophosphamide and aspirin (RACIN trial). Patients deemed eligible presented with advanced solid tumors lacking tumor-infiltrating lymphocytes. The data are from a study of low-dose radiotherapy and immunotherapy resistance in tumors. At the level of the study: Patients took aspirin 300 mg by mouth once daily. This continued for four cycles, starting on cycle 1 day 1.

First-strand cDNA relied on TRAV- and TRBV-specific primers spanning alpha and beta chains. With a constant-region primer and a V-primer adapter, TCRs were subjected to 15 to 25 PCR cycles of amplification. TCRdb fed the reads into MiXCR, producing one record per CDR3 protein. The repertoire includes about 35,000 distinct CDR3 sequences, roughly 20% of them detected once, and 8% to 9.5% sits in the top ten. The source is a female donor with ovarian cancer. The sample consisted of PBMCs, taken after low-dose radiotherapy plus immunotherapy. This sequence joins TRBV11-3 and TRBJ2-1; D uncertain. CDR3 region: CASSPTNGDEQFF. The CDR3 nucleotides read TGTGCCAGCAGCCCTACGAACGGCGATGAGCAGTTCTTC.